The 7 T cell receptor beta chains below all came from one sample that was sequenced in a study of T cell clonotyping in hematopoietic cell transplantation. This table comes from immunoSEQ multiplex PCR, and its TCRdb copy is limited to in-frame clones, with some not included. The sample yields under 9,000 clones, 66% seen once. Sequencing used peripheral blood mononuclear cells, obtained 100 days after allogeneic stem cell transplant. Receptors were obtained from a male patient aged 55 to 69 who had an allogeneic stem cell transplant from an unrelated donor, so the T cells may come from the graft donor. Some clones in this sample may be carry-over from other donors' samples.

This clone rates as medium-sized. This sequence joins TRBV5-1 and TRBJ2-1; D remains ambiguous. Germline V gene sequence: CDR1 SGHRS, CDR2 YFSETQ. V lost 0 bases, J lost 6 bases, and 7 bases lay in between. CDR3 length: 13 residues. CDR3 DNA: TGCGCCAGCAGCTTGGTTGGCTTCAATGAGCAGTTCTTC. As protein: CASSLVGFNEQFF.

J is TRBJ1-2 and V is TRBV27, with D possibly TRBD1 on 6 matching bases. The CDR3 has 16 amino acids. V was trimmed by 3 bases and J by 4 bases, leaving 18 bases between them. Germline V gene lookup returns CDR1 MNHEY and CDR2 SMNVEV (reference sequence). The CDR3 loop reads CASSFTRIGGAYGYTF. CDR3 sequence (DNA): TGTGCCAGCAGTTTTACCCGGATCGGGGGGGCCTATGGCTACACCTTC.

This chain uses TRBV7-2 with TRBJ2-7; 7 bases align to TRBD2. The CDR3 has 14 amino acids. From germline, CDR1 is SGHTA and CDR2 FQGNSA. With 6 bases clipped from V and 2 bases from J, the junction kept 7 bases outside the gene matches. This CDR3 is CASRTIGTTYEQYF. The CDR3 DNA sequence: TGTGCCAGCAGGACCATAGGGACTACCTACGAGCAGTACTTC.

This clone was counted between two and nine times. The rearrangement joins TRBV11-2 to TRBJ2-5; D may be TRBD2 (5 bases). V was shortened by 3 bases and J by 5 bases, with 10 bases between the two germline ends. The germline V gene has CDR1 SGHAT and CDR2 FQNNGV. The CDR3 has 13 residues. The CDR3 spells CASSFPGGETQYF. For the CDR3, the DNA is TGTGCCAGCAGCTTTCCCGGCGGGGAGACCCAGTACTTC.

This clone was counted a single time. CDR3 sequence (DNA): TGCGCCAGCAGCTTGGGAGGGGGCATGAACACTGAAGCTTTCTTT. This gives the protein CASSLGGGMNTEAFF. The chain employs TRBV5-1 and TRBJ1-1, with 7 bases aligning to TRBD1. This CDR3 has 15 residues. Germline CDR1 SGHRS, CDR2 YFSETQ. V dropped 0 bases and J dropped 0; count of bases not matched to a gene: 2.

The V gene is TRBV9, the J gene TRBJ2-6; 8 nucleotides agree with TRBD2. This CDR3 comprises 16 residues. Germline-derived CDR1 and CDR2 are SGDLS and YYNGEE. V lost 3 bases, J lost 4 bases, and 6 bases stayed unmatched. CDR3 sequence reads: CASSARVAGGANVLTF. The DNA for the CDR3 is TGTGCCAGCAGCGCCCGAGTAGCGGGAGGGGCCAACGTCCTGACTTTC.

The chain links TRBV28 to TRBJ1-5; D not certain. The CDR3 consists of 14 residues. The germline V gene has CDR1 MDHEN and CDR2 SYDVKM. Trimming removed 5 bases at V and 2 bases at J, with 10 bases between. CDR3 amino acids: CASSNGIRNQPQHF. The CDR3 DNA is TGTGCCAGCAGTAACGGGATTCGCAATCAGCCCCAGCATTTT.